The following is a T cell receptor beta chain sequence with its context. The repertoire was sequenced with immunoSEQ multiplex PCR; TCRdb's copy has only in-frame clones and lacks some. The sample yields 95,000 to 150,000 clones, around 93% seen once. These data come from a study of OX40 agonist ivuxolimab in advanced cancers. Across the study: Clinicians treated patients with ivuxolimab, an agonistic anti-OX40 (CD134) antibody. A mean age of around 66 years, range about 20 to 90, was recorded, and about 83% were male. Approximately 40% of patients had received prior checkpoint inhibitor therapy.

The CDR3 loop spans 15 amino acids. Germline CDR1 and CDR2: SGHDT and YYEEEE. With V trimmed by 0 bases and J by 6 bases, 8 bases remained unmatched. On cycle 4 day 1 and cycle 7 day 1, as well as at baseline, blood was sampled. The specimen was CD4+ or CD8+ T cells sorted from blood, collected in a trial of the OX40 agonist ivuxolimab. The chain joins TRBV5-6 to TRBJ2-7; 8 nucleotides line up with TRBD1. The source is an adult with an advanced solid tumor such as melanoma, head and neck, liver or kidney cancer. The CDR3 DNA sequence: TGTGCCAGCAGCTTGGGGGCAGGGGGCTTTGGCGAGCAGTACTTC. Translating gives CASSLGAGGFGEQYF.